The 8 T cell receptor beta chains presented below share a single source sample, sequenced in a study of neoadjuvant anti-PD-1 for oral cavity cancer. The table came from immunoSEQ multiplex PCR; TCRdb's copy has only in-frame clones and leaves some out. The sample consists of about 14,000 clones, about 65% of them appearing once. The input for sequencing was PBMCs, taken before nivolumab (anti-PD-1) treatment. The receptor set was obtained from a person between 35 and 79 years old with oral cavity squamous cell carcinoma.

This clone has only a few counts. Written as DNA, the CDR3 is TGCGCCAGCAGCTTGGAGGGAGTGAACACTGAAGCTTTCTTT. Translation: CASSLEGVNTEAFF. The chain combines TRBV5-1 with TRBJ1-1; D is unclear. Trimming cost V 0 bases and J 0 bases, with 6 bases left between them. This CDR3 is 14 amino acids long. CDR1 and CDR2 (germline): SGHRS, YFSETQ.

The CDR3, as DNA: TGTGCCAGCAGCTTAGGGCAGGGGAACACTGAAGCTTTCTTT. It specifies CASSLGQGNTEAFF. The rearrangement links TRBV7-9 to TRBJ1-1; D possibly corresponds to TRBD1 (5 bases). Trimming took off 1 base at V and 1 base at J, with 7 bases between the two ends. Germline V CDR1 and CDR2: SEHNR, FQNEAQ (reference sequence). CDR3 length: 14 residues.

The gene calls are TRBV5-1 and TRBJ2-7; TRBD2 might be the D (6 bases). Looked up from germline, CDR1 is SGHRS and CDR2 is YFSETQ. The CDR3 length is 12 residues. The V end was cut by 6 bases, the J end by 9 bases, with 16 bases between. The CDR3 bases are TGCGCCAGCAACGTCATCGGGGGACGGCAGTACTTC. It specifies CASNVIGGRQYF.

The rearrangement joins TRBV7-9 to TRBJ2-1; 7 nucleotides line up with TRBD2. The germline V gene encodes CDR1 SEHNR and CDR2 FQNEAQ (reference sequence). V dropped 4 bases and J dropped 6; count of bases not matched to a gene: 3. The CDR3 totals 13 residues. The CDR3 spells CASSSWEGNEQFF. The CDR3 nucleotides read TGTGCCAGCAGCTCCTGGGAGGGCAATGAGCAGTTCTTC.

The V gene is TRBV6-1, the J gene TRBJ2-5; D remains unclear. Trimming cost V 0 bases and J 4 bases, with 12 bases left between them. This CDR3 has 15 residues. Germline CDR1 and CDR2: MNHNS and SASEGT. CDR3 DNA: TGTGCCAGCAGTGAAGCGAGAGTCCCCGGAGAGACCCAGTACTTC. This gives the protein CASSEARVPGETQYF.

CDR3 region: CASSVLTGYENTIYF. CDR3 coding DNA: TGTGCCAGCAGTGTTCTAACTGGATATGAAAACACCATATATTTT. This chain connects TRBV6-1 to TRBJ1-3; unclear D gene. V lost 4 bases to trimming and J lost 6 bases, with 16 bases between them. The germline V gene has CDR1 MNHNS and CDR2 SASEGT. The CDR3 totals 15 residues.

This rearrangement joins TRBV7-9 to TRBJ2-3, with D tentatively TRBD1 (5 bases). Trimming shortened V by 0 bases and J by 6 bases, and 10 bases separated the two germline ends. Germline CDR1 SEHNR, CDR2 FQNEAQ (reference sequence). The CDR3 length is 14 residues. As DNA, the CDR3 is TGTGCCAGCAGCTTAGCCAAAAAGGGGGATACGCAGTATTTT. Protein: CASSLAKKGDTQYF.

V gene TRBV7-9 combines with J gene TRBJ1-2; D not certain. Trimming cost V 1 base and J 4 bases, with 10 bases left between them. The CDR3 contains 14 residues. In germline, CDR1 is SEHNR, CDR2 FQNEAQ (reference sequence). The CDR3 loop reads CASSLGWEIYGYTF. CDR3 DNA sequence: TGTGCCAGCAGCTTAGGATGGGAGATCTATGGCTACACCTTC. Variable domain in full (rest from reference TRBV7-9 and TRBJ1-2): DTGVSQNPRHKITKRGQNVTFRCDPISEHNRLYWYRQTLGQGPEFLTYFQNEAQLEKSRLLSDRFSAERPKGSFSTLEIQRTEQGDSAMYLCASSLGWEIYGYTFGSGTRLTVV.